This is a list of T cell receptor beta chains from one sample in a study of post-analysis software for immune sequencing data. TCRdb used MiXCR to reprocess the PCR reads, holding one entry per CDR3 protein. The profile covers around 190,000 distinct CDR3 sequences, with approximately 29% appearing a single time and nearly 3.5% taken by the ten largest. Source material: blood. The receptors shown here come from a girl aged 2-17 years with multiple sclerosis. Each CDR3 is given with its conserved first and last residue. D genes are given only for firm matches. Rows may omit the clone size; those that give it use once, few, many or a size class.

TGTGCCAGCAGTCGACAGGGGAGGGACACTGAAGCTTTCTTT	CASSRQGRDTEAFF	TRBV12-3/TRBV12-4	TRBJ1-1	TRBD1	many
TGTGCCATCAGTGAGGGCTACGAGCAGTACTTC	CAISEGYEQYF	TRBV10-3	TRBJ2-7	-	many
TGTGCCACCAGCAGAGAAGGGGTGTTTGGCTACACCTTC	CATSREGVFGYTF	TRBV15	TRBJ1-2	-	-
TGTGCCAGTAGTCCCCTCGGGACTCCGATCGAGACCCAGTACTTC	CASSPLGTPIETQYF	TRBV19	TRBJ2-5	-	few
TGCAGCGCCCTCGGGACAGTAGTCTACGAGCAGTACTTC	CSALGTVVYEQYF	TRBV29-1	TRBJ2-7	TRBD1	-
TGCAGTGCTGGGCCTAGCGGCCTTTCCTACGAGCAGTACTTC	CSAGPSGLSYEQYF	TRBV20-1	TRBJ2-7	TRBD2	many
TGCACCAGCAGCCCCTCGGGGGGCAATCAGCCCCAGCATTTT	CTSSPSGGNQPQHF	TRBV5-1	TRBJ1-5	-	-
TGCGCCAGCAGCCAAGATTATAAGGGTCGGGATGAAGCTTTCTTT	CASSQDYKGRDEAFF	TRBV4-1	TRBJ1-1	-	few
TGTGCCAGCAGCCCTCACGCTTTTCTAGCGGGGAGTTGGGGCACAGATACGCAGTATTTT	CASSPHAFLAGSWGTDTQYF	TRBV14	TRBJ2-3	TRBD2	-
TGTGCCATCAGACCCGGGACAGGGGACTCTCATGGCTACACCTTC	CAIRPGTGDSHGYTF	TRBV10-3	TRBJ1-2	TRBD1	-
TGTGCCAGCAGCGTAGACGGCAGGACCACAGATACGCAGTATTTT	CASSVDGRTTDTQYF	TRBV9	TRBJ2-3	-	-
TGTGCCAGCTCACCTACGGATACAGGGGTGAACACTGAAGCTTTCTTT	CASSPTDTGVNTEAFF	TRBV18	TRBJ1-1	TRBD1	-
TGCAGCGTTGAATTCGGGACTTACCTCGGGCAGTACTTC	CSVEFGTYLGQYF	TRBV29-1	TRBJ2-7	-	many
TGTGCCAGCACCTCCCGAGGGGGGGAAGAGACCCAGTACTTC	CASTSRGGEETQYF	TRBV5-5	TRBJ2-5	-	-
TGTGCCAGCAGTGATACGGGTAGCACAGATACGCAGTATTTT	CASSDTGSTDTQYF	TRBV25-1	TRBJ2-3	-	many
TGTGCCAGCAGCCTAGGACTGATGAACACTGAAGCTTTCTTT	CASSLGLMNTEAFF	TRBV5-6	TRBJ1-1	-	few
TGTGCCACCAGCCAACGCTCCGGGACAGGGCCCTACAATGAGCAGTTCTTC	CATSQRSGTGPYNEQFF	TRBV15	TRBJ2-1	TRBD1	many
TGCAGTGCTAGCTCTCCTAGCGGGGCCCACAATGAGCAGTACTTC	CSASSPSGAHNEQYF	TRBV20-1	TRBJ2-7	TRBD2	-
TGTGCCAGCAGCCTTAAGCGGGGGGAACCCTACGAGCAGTACTTC	CASSLKRGEPYEQYF	TRBV13	TRBJ2-7	TRBD2	few
TGCGCCAACAGCCCTAGCGGGGGGGATTACAATGAGCAGTTCTTC	CANSPSGGDYNEQFF	TRBV5-1	TRBJ2-1	TRBD2	-
TGTGCCTGGAGTTCCGGTAACCCAGCCTTTGATGGGTACACCTTC	CAWSSGNPAFDGYTF	TRBV30	TRBJ1-2	-	-
TGTGCCATCAGTGAGTCCCCCTACGAGCAGTACTTC	CAISESPYEQYF	TRBV10-3	TRBJ2-7	-	-
TGCAGTGCTAGAGGGGTTTCAGGGTTCGATGAGCAGTACTTC	CSARGVSGFDEQYF	TRBV20-1	TRBJ2-7	-	-
TGCAGCGTTGAACCGGGGGGCGAGGGTGAGACCCAGTACTTC	CSVEPGGEGETQYF	TRBV29-1	TRBJ2-5	-	many
TGTGCCTGGAGTGTGGAGTCCTACGAGCAGTACTTC	CAWSVESYEQYF	TRBV30	TRBJ2-7	-	-
TGTGCCAGCAGCCCCCGGATGGAAGCGGGGTACGAGCAGTACTTC	CASSPRMEAGYEQYF	TRBV5-8	TRBJ2-7	TRBD2	many
TGCGCCAGCAGCCCGACTAGCGGAACCTACAATGAGCAGTTCTTC	CASSPTSGTYNEQFF	TRBV10-1	TRBJ2-1	TRBD2	-
TGTGCCAGCAGCTCCACAGGGGGTCGGAACAATGAGCAGTTCTTC	CASSSTGGRNNEQFF	TRBV5-6	TRBJ2-1	TRBD1	-
TGCAGCGTCGGTCCAGGGGGTCATGAGCAGTTCTTC	CSVGPGGHEQFF	TRBV29-1	TRBJ2-1	TRBD1	many
TGTGCCAGCAGCTTAGCGTATTTGGGGGCCCTGGACGAGCAGTACTTC	CASSLAYLGALDEQYF	TRBV7-9	TRBJ2-7	-	-
TGCGCCAGCAGCACGGCGGAAGTGGCCTACGAGCAGTACTTC	CASSTAEVAYEQYF	TRBV5-1	TRBJ2-7	-	many
TGTGCCAGCAGCCCCTTATGGGGCTCCTACAATGAGCAGTTCTTC	CASSPLWGSYNEQFF	TRBV3-1	TRBJ2-1	-	few
TGTGCCAGCAGCTTAAATGTTCTGTATACGCAGTATTTT	CASSLNVLYTQYF	TRBV7-3	TRBJ2-3	-	-
TGCGCCAGCAGTCCTCTTACTAGCGGCCAAGAGACCCAGTACTTC	CASSPLTSGQETQYF	TRBV5-1	TRBJ2-5	TRBD2	many
TGCAGTGCCAGACCAGGGGGGGCGAACACTGAAGCTTTCTTT	CSARPGGANTEAFF	TRBV20-1	TRBJ1-1	TRBD1	-
TGTGCCAGCAGCCGGACAGGGAAAGAAAAACTGTTTTTT	CASSRTGKEKLFF	TRBV11-2	TRBJ1-4	TRBD1	few
TGCAGTGCACCCGGGCCCGATTCTTTAGCGGGAGTTTGGGGCAATGAGCAGTTCTTC	CSAPGPDSLAGVWGNEQFF	TRBV20-1	TRBJ2-1	TRBD2	-
TGTGCCAGTAGGTGGGACCTTAACACAGATACGCAGTATTTT	CASRWDLNTDTQYF	TRBV19	TRBJ2-3	-	many
TGTGCCAGCAGTCCCGACAGGGGGGGCGGCTACACCTTC	CASSPDRGGGYTF	TRBV3-1	TRBJ1-2	TRBD1	many